Here is one TCR beta chain with its context. What it recognizes is unknown. The record originates from a study of T cell responses to AZD1222 COVID-19 vaccine. Study-level points and caveats: Baseline antibody screening turned up just a handful of seropositive AZD1222 recipients.

With 4 bases clipped from V and 2 bases from J, the junction kept 4 bases outside the gene matches. The CDR3 spans 14 residues. The germline gives CDR1 LGHDT, CDR2 YNNKEL (reference sequence). Clones were read by immunoSEQ multiplex PCR, and TCRdb kept only the in-frame ones, dropping some. Among 85,000 to 100,000 clones, around 90% were seen once, and the ten largest hold about 20%. This sample comprised peripheral blood, obtained on day 0 of AZD1222 vaccination. This clonotype originated in an adult in good health. This chain links TRBV3-1 (or the pseudogene TRBV3-2) with TRBJ1-1, with 7 nucleotides matching TRBD1. CDR3 sequence reads: CASSPQGENTEAFF. The CDR3 DNA follows: TGTGCCAGCAGCCCCCAGGGGGAAAACACTGAAGCTTTCTTT.